What follows describes a single TCR beta chain. The antigen is undetermined. This record comes from a study of PD-1 blockade in classical Hodgkin lymphoma. Study results and limitations: By C4D1, CD4+ diversity increased significantly, especially in complete responders. Healthy donors reportedly exceeded newly diagnosed patients in baseline TCR diversity. Some patients began nivolumab under 1 year after ASCT. These patients were excluded from later analyses. No one has yet defined what causes the repertoire differences, which may be disease activity or prior therapy.

Deletions cut 3 bases from V and 9 bases from J, with 9 bases between. CDR1 is ENHRY and CDR2 is SYGVKD in the germline V gene. The CDR3 runs to 12 residues. Measured with immunoSEQ multiplex PCR; TCRdb has only the in-frame clones, and not every one. The data show tens of thousands of clones, approximately 86% seen once. Specified time point: cycle 4 day 1 (C4D1), after less than seven weeks of nivolumab. Relapse after autologous stem cell transplantation occurred in every patient, and brentuximab vedotin exposure varied. The chain carries TRBV10-3 and TRBJ1-5; no clear D gene. The material was peripheral blood mononuclear cells (PBMCs), obtained before the fourth cycle of nivolumab. This TCR derives from a human donor with classical Hodgkin lymphoma. The CDR3 coding sequence is TGTGCCATCAGTGATTCTAGAGGGCCCCAGCATTTT. Translating it yields CAISDSRGPQHF.